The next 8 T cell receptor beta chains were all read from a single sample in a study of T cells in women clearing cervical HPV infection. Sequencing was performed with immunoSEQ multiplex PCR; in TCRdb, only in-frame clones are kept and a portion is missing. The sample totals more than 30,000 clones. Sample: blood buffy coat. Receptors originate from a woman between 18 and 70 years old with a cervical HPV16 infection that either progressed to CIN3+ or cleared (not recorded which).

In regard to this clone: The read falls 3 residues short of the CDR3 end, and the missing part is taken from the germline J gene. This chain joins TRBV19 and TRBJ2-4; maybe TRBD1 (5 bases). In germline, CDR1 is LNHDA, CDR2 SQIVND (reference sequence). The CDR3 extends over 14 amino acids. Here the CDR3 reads CASIHSQGNYGQYF. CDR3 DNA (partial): TGTGCCAGTATCCATTCTCAGGGTAACTATGGT.

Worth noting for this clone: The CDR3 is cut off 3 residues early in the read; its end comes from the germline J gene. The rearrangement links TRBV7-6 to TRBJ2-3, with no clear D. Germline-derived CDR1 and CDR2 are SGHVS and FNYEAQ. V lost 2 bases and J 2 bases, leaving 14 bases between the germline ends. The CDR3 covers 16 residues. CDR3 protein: CASSLTAGRDTDTQYF. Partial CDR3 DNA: TGTGCCAGCAGCTTAACGGCAGGTAGAGACACAGATACG.

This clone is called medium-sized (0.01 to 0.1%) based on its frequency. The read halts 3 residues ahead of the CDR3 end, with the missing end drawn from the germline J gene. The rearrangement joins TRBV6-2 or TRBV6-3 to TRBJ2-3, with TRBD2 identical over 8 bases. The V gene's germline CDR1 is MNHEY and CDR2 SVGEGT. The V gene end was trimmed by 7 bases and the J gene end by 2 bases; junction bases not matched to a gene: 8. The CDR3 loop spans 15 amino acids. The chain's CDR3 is CASKSGGEHTDTQYF. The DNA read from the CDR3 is TGTGCCAGCAAATCGGGAGGGGAACACACAGATACG.

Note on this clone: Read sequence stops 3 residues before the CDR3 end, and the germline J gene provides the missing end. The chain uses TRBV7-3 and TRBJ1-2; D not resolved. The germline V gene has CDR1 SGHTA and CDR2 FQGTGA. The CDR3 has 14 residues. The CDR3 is CASSLGISTDTYTF. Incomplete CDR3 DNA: TGTGCCAGCAGCTTAGGCATAAGCACAGATACC.

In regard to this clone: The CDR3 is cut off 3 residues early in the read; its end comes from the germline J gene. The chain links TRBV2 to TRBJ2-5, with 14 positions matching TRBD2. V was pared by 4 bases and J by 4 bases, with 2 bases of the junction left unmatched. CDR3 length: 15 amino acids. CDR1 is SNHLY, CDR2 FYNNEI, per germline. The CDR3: CASSVGTSGGETQYF. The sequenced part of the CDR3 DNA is TGTGCCAGCAGTGTTGGGACTAGCGGGGGAGAGACC.

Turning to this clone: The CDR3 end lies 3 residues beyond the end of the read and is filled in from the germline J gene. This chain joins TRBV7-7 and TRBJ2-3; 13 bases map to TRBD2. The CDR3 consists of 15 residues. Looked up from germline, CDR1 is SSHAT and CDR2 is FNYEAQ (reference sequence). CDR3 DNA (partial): TGTGCCAGCAGCTTAGGACTAGCGGGAGGAGAGACG. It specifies CASSLGLAGGET. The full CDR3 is CASSLGLAGGETQYF. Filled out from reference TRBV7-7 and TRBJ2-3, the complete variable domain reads GAGVSQSPRYKVTKRGQDVTLRCDPISSHATLYWYQQALGQGPEFLTYFNYEAQPDKSGLPSDRFSAERPEGSISTLTIQRTEQRDSAMYRCASSLGLAGGETQYFGPGTRLTVL.

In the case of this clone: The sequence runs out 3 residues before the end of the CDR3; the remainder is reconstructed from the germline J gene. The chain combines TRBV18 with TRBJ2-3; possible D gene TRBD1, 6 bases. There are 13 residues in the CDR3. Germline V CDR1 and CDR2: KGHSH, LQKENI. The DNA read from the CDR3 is TGTGCCAGCTCCACAGGGACCTTAGAGACG. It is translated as CASSTGTLET. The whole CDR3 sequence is CASSTGTLETQYF.

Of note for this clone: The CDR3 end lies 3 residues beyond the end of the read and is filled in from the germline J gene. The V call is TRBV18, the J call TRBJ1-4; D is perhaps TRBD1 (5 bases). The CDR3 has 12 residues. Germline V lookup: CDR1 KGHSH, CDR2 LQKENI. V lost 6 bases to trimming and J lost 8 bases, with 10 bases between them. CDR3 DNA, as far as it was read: TGTGCCAGCTCTCCCCAGGGCGAAAAA. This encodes CASSPQGEK. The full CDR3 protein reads CASSPQGEKLFF.